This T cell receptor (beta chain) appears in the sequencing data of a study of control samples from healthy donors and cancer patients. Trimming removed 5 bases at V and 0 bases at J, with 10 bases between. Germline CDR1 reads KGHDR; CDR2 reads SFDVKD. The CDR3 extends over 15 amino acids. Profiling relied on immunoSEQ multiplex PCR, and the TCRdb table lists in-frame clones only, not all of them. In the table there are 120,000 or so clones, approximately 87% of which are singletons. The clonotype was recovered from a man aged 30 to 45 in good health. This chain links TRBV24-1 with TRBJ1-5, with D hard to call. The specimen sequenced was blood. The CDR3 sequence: CATSGMRYSNQPQHF. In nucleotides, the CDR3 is TGTGCCACCAGTGGAATGCGTTATAGCAATCAGCCCCAGCATTTT.